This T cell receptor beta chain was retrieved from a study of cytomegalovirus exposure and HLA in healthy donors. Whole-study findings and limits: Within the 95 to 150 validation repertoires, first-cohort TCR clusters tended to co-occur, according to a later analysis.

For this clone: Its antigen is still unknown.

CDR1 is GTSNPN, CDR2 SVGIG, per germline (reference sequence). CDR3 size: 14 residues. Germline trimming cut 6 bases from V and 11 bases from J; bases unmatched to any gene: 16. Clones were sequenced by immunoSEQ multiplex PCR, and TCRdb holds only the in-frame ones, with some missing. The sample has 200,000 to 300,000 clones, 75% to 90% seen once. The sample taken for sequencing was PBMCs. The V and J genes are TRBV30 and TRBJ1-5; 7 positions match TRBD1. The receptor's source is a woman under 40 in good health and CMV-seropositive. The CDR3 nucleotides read TGTGCCTGTTCAGGGGGGACAGCCGCCCGGTCCCAGCATTTT. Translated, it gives CACSGGTAARSQHF.